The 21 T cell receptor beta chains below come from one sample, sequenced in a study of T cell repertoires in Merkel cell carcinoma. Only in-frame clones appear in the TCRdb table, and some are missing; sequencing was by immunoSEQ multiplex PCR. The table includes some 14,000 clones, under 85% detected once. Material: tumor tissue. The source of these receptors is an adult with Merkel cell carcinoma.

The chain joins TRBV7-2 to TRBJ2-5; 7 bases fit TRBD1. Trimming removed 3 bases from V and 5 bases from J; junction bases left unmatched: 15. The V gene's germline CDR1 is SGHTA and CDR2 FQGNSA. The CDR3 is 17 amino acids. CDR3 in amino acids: CASSFNIVGQLGETQYF. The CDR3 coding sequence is TGTGCCAGCAGCTTTAACATTGTGGGACAGCTCGGGGAGACCCAGTACTTC.

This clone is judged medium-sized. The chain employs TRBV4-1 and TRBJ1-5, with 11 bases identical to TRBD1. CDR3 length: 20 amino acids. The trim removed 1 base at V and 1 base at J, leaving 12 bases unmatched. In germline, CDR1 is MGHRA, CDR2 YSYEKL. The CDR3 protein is CASSQAGGQGVGLSNQPQHF. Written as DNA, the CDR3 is TGCGCCAGCAGCCAAGCGGGGGGACAGGGGGTAGGTTTGAGCAATCAGCCCCAGCATTTT.

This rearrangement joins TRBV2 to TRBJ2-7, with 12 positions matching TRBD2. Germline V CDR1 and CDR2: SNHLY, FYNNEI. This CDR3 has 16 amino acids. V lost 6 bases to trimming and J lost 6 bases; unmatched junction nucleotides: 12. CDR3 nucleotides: TGTGCCAGCAGAGCTCCTAGCGGGGGGGTTTTTGGCGAGCAGTACTTC. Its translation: CASRAPSGGVFGEQYF.

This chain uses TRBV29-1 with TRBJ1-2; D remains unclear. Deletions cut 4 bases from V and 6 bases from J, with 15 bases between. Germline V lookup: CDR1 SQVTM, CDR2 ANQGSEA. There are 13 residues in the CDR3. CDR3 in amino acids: CSVATARYNGYTF. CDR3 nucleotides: TGCAGCGTTGCAACCGCGAGGTATAATGGCTACACCTTC. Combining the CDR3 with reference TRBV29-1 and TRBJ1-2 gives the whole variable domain SAVISQKPSRDICQRGTSLTIQCQVDSQVTMMFWYRQQPGQSLTLIATANQGSEATYESGFVIDKFPISRPNLTFSTLTVSNMSPEDSSIYLCSVATARYNGYTFGSGTRLTVV.

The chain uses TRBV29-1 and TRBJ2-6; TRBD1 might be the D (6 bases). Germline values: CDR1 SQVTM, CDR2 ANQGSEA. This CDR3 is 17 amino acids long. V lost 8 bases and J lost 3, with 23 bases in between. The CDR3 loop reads CSPWNRTERSGANVLTF. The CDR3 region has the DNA TGCAGCCCCTGGAATCGGACAGAAAGAAGTGGGGCCAACGTCCTGACTTTC.

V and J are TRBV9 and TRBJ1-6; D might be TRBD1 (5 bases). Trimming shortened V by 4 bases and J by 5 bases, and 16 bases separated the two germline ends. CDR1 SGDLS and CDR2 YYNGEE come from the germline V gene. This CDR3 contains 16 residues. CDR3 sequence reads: CASSPRREVHNSPLHF. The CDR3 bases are TGTGCCAGCAGCCCCCGCAGGGAAGTCCATAATTCACCCCTCCACTTT. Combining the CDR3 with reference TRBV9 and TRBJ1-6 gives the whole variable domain DSGVTQTPKHLITATGQRVTLRCSPRSGDLSVYWYQQSLDQGLQFLIQYYNGEERAKGNILERFSAQQFPDLHSELNLSSLELGDSALYFCASSPRREVHNSPLHFGNGTRLTVT.

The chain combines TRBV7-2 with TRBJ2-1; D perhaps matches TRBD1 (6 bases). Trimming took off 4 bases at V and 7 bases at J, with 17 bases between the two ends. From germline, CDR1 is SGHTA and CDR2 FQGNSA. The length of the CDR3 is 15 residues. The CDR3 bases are TGTGCCAGCAGCTCAGCCCAAACAGGGTTTAATGAGCAGTTCTTC. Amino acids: CASSSAQTGFNEQFF.

The CDR3 protein is CAISRTSGESYEQYF. As DNA, the CDR3 is TGTGCCATCAGCCGGACTAGCGGGGAATCCTACGAGCAGTACTTC. The chain links TRBV10-3 to TRBJ2-7; 12 bases line up with TRBD2. CDR3 length: 15 amino acids. CDR1 ENHRY and CDR2 SYGVKD come from the germline V gene. V shed 6 bases and J 1 base; nucleotides not matched to a gene: 4.

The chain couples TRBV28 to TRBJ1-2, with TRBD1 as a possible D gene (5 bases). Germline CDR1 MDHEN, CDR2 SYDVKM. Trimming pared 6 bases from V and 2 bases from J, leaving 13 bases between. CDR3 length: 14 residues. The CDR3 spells CASSAGRSNYGYTF. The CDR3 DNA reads TGTGCCAGCAGCGCGGGACGATCCAACTATGGCTACACCTTC.

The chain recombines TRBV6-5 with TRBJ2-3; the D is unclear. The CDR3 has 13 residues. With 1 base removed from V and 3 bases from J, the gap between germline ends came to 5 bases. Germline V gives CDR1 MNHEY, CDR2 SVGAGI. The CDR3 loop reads CASSYLGTDTQYF. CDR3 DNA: TGTGCCAGCAGTTACTTAGGTACAGATACGCAGTATTTT.

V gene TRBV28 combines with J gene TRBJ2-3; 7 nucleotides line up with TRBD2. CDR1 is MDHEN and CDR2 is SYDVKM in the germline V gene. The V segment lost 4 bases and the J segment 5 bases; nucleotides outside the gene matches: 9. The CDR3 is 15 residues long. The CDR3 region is CASSSFGKREDTQYF. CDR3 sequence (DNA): TGTGCCAGCAGTTCGTTCGGGAAGCGGGAAGATACGCAGTATTTT.

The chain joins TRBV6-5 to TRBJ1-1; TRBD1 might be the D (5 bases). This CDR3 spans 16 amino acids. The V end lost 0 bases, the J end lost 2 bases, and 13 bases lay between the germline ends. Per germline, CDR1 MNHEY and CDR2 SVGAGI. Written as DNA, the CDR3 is TGTGCCAGCAGTTACTCGATATTGGGGCGTAACACTGAAGCTTTCTTT. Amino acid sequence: CASSYSILGRNTEAFF.

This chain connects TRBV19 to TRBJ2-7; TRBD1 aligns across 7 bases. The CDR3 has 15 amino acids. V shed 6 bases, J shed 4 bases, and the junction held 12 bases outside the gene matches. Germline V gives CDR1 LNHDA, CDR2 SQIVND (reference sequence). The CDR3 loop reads CASSRRQGSDYEQYF. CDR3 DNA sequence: TGTGCCAGTAGCCGGAGACAGGGTAGCGATTACGAGCAGTACTTC. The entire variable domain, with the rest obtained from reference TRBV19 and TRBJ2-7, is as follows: DGGITQSPKYLFRKEGQNVTLSCEQNLNHDAMYWYRQDPGQGLRLIYYSQIVNDFQKGDIAEGYSVSREKKESFPLTVTSAQKNPTAFYLCASSRRQGSDYEQYFGPGTRLTVT.

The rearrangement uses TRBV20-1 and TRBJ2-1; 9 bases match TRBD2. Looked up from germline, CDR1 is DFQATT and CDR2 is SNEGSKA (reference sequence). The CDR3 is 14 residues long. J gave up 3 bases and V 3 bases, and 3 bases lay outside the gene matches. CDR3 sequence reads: CSASLAGNYNEQFF. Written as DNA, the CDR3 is TGCAGTGCTAGTCTAGCGGGGAACTACAATGAGCAGTTCTTC.

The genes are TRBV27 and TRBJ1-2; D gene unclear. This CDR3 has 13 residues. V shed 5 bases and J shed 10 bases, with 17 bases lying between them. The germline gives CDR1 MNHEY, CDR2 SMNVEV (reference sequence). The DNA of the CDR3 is TGTGCCAGCAGTCCCCTTGGCAGCTACCTCTACACCTTC. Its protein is CASSPLGSYLYTF.

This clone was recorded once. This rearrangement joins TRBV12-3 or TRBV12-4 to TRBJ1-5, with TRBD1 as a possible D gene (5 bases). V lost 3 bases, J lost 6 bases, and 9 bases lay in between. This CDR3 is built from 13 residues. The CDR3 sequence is CASSFSQGQPQHF. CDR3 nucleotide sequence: TGTGCCAGCAGTTTCAGCCAGGGTCAGCCCCAGCATTTT.

The CDR3 loop is CATSRVAGATNEKLFF. The DNA for the CDR3 is TGTGCCACCAGCAGAGTAGCAGGAGCAACTAATGAAAAACTGTTTTTT. The rearrangement uses TRBV15 and TRBJ1-4, with D unclear. The germline gives CDR1 LNHNV, CDR2 YYDKDF (reference sequence). Trimming stripped 1 base from V and 0 bases from J, with 9 bases between. CDR3 length equals 16 residues.

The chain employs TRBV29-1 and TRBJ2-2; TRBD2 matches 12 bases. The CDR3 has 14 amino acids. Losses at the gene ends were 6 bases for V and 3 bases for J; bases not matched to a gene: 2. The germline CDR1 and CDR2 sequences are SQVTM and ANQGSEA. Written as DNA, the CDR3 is TGCAGCGTACTAGCGGGAGGCTACACCGGGGAGCTGTTTTTT. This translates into CSVLAGGYTGELFF.

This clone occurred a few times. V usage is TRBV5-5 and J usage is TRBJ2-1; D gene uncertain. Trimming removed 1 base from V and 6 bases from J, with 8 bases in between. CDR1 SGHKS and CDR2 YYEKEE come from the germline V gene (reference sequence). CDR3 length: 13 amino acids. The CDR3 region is CASSLTPSNEQFF. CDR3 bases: TGTGCCAGCAGCTTGACCCCGAGCAATGAGCAGTTCTTC. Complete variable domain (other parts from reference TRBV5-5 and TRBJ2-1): DAGVTQSPTHLIKTRGQQVTLRCSPISGHKSVSWYQQVLGQGPQFIFQYYEKEERGRGNFPDRFSARQFPNYSSELNVNALLLGDSALYLCASSLTPSNEQFFGPGTRLTVL.

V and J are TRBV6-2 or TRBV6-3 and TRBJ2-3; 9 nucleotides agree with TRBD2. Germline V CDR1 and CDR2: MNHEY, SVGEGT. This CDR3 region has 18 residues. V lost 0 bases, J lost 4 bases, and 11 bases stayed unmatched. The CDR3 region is CASSYSVRRLAGSDTQYF. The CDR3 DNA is TGTGCCAGCAGTTACTCAGTCAGGAGGCTAGCGGGATCAGATACGCAGTATTTT.

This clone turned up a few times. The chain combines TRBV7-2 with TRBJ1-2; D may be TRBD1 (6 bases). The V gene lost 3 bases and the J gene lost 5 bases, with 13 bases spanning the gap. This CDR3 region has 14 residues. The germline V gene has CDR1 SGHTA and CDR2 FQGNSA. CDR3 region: CASSLNARGYGYTF. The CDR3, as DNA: TGTGCCAGCAGCTTGAATGCCAGGGGATATGGCTACACCTTC.